A single sample gave rise to the 3 T cell receptor beta chains below, sequenced in a study of vaccination and CD4 T cells after COVID-19. Specified treatment: roughly ten-day PBMC culture with coronavirus spike peptide pools or control peptides (ViraFEST assay). Researchers used the Oncomine TCR Beta short-read assay to sequence DNA from cultured CD4+ T cells. In TCRdb, the PCR reads were re-called with MiXCR into one record per CDR3 protein. The sample lists roughly 7,300 distinct CDR3 sequences; about 47% were seen once. No antigen is known for these receptors. Sequencing used CD4+ T cells from blood, cultured in vitro. Receptor source: a human donor who had recovered from COVID-19.

V is TRBV6-1 and J is TRBJ1-2; no clear D. This CDR3 has 13 residues. Trimming took 8 bases from V and 6 from J, leaving 16 bases between them. Germline V lookup: CDR1 MNHNS, CDR2 SASEGT. CDR3 sequence: CASSTPPKNGYTF. The CDR3 bases are TGTGCCAGCTCCACCCCACCCAAGAATGGCTACACCTTC.

This clonotype appeared a few times. The rearrangement joins TRBV20-1 to TRBJ1-6; possibly TRBD1 for D (5 bases). This CDR3 has 13 amino acids. Looked up from germline, CDR1 is DFQATT and CDR2 is SNEGSKA (reference sequence). V lost 4 bases and J 7 bases, leaving 11 bases between the germline ends. CDR3 sequence: CSANDRANSPLHF. The CDR3 coding sequence is TGCAGTGCTAACGACAGAGCCAATTCACCCCTCCACTTT.

The chain recombines TRBV6-2 or TRBV6-3 with TRBJ1-5; 9 bases match TRBD1. Germline V gives CDR1 MNHEY, CDR2 SVGEGT. The CDR3 is made up of 15 amino acids. The ends lost 5 bases at V and 4 bases at J; junction bases unmatched: 6. This CDR3 reads CASSTPGTGNQPQHF. CDR3 sequence (DNA): TGTGCCAGCAGTACCCCCGGGACAGGGAATCAGCCCCAGCATTTT.